Here is one TCR beta chain with its context. The sample comes from a study of blood T cell repertoires in COVID-19. About the study: The samples span acute and convalescent COVID-19 from the United States, Italy and Spain. The analysed material was cDNA or gDNA that came from T cells, B-cell-depleted T cells, or PBMCs.

The table came from immunoSEQ multiplex PCR; TCRdb's copy has only in-frame clones and leaves some out. Among roughly 68,000 clones listed, 70% to 90% were seen once. Germline loops: CDR1 SGHDT, CDR2 YYEEEE. V shed 5 bases, J shed 7 bases, and the junction held 11 bases outside the gene matches. This CDR3 comprises 15 residues. Sequenced sample: peripheral blood. The receptor was isolated from a man aged 45-65 years with acute or convalescent COVID-19. This chain links TRBV5-6 with TRBJ1-2; 10 bases line up with TRBD1. The CDR3 DNA reads TGTGCCAGCAGTTACGAAGCCGGGACAGGGGTTGGCTACACCTTC. Protein sequence: CASSYEAGTGVGYTF.